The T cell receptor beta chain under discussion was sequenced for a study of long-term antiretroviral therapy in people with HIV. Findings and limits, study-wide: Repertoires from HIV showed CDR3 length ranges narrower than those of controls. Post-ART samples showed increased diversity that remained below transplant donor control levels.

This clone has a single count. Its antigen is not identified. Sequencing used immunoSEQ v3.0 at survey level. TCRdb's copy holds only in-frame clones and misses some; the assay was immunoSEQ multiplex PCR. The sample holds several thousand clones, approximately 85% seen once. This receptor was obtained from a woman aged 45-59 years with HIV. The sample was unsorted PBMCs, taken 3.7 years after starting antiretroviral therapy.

CDR3 protein: CASSPSRDGYTF. The CDR3 DNA is TGTGCCAGCAGCCCAAGCAGAGATGGCTACACCTTC. The chain employs TRBV5-4 and TRBJ1-2; no clear D gene. CDR3 length: 12 residues. Germline-derived CDR1 and CDR2 are SGHNT and YYREEE (reference sequence). Trimming removed 4 bases from V and 6 bases from J, with 10 bases in between.